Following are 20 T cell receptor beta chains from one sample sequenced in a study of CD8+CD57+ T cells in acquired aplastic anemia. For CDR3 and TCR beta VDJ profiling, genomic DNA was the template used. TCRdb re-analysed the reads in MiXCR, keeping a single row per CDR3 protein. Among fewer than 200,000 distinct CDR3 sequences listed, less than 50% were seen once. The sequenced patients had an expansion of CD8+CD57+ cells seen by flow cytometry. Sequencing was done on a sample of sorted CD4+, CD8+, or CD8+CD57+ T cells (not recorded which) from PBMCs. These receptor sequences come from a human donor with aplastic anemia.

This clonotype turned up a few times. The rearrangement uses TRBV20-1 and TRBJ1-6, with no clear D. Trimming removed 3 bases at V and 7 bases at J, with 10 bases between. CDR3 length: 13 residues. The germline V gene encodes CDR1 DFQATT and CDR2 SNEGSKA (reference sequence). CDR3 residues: CSARDSRNSPLHF. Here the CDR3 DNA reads TGCAGTGCTAGGGATTCGAGGAATTCACCCCTCCACTTT.

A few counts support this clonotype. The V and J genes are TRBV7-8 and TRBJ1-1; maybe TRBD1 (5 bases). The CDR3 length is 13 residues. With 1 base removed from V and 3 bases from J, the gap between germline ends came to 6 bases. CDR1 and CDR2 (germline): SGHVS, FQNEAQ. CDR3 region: CASSLVRDTEAFF. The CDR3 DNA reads TGTGCCAGCAGCTTAGTCAGGGACACTGAAGCTTTCTTT.

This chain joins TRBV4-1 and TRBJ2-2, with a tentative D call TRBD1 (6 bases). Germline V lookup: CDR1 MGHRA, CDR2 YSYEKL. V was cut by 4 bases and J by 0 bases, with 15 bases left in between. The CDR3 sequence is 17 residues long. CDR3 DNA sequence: TGCGCCAGCAGCCGCGCCAGTGGGACATCGAACACCGGGGAGCTGTTTTTT. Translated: CASSRASGTSNTGELFF.

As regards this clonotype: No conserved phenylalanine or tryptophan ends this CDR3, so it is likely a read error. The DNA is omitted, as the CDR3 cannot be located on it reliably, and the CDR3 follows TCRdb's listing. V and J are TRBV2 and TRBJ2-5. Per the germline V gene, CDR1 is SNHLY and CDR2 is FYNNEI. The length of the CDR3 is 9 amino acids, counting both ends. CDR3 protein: CASKGTQNT.

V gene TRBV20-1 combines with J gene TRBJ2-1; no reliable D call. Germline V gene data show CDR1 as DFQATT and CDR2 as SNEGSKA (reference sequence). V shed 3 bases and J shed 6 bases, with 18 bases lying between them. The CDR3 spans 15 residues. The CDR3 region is CSARIQESSCNEQFF. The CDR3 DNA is TGCAGTGCTAGGATTCAGGAGAGCTCATGCAATGAGCAGTTCTTC.

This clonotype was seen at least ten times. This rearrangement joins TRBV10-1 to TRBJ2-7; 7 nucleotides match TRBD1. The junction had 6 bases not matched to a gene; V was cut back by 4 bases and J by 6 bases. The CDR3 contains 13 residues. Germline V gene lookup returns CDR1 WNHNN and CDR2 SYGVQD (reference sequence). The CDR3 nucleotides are TGCGCCAGCAGTGGTGACAGGGTATCCGAGCAGTACTTC. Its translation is CASSGDRVSEQYF.

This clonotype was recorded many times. The CDR3 DNA sequence: TGCGCCAGCAGCCAAGACTGGACAGTCAGTCAGCCCCAGCATTTT. Residues: CASSQDWTVSQPQHF. The chain recombines TRBV4-1 with TRBJ1-5; D might be TRBD1 (6 bases). The CDR3 runs to 15 residues. CDR1 and CDR2 (germline): MGHRA, YSYEKL. Trimming left V 0 bases short and J 6 bases short, with 12 bases between.

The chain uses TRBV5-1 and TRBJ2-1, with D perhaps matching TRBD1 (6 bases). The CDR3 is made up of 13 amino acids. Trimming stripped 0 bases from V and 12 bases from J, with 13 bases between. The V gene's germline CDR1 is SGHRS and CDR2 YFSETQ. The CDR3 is CASSLEGRGVQFF. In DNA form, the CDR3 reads TGCGCCAGCAGCTTGGAGGGCAGGGGCGTGCAGTTCTTC. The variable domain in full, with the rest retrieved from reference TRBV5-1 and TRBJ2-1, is KAGVTQTPRYLIKTRGQQVTLSCSPISGHRSVSWYQQTPGQGLQFLFEYFSETQRNKGNFPGRFSGRQFSNSRSEMNVSTLELGDSALYLCASSLEGRGVQFFGPGTRLTVL.

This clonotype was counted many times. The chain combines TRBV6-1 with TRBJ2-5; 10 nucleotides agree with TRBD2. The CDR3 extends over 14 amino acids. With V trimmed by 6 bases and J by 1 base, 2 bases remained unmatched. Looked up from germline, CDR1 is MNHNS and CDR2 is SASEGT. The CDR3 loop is CASRVAGGQETQYF. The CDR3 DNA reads TGTGCCAGCAGGGTAGCGGGGGGCCAAGAGACCCAGTACTTC.

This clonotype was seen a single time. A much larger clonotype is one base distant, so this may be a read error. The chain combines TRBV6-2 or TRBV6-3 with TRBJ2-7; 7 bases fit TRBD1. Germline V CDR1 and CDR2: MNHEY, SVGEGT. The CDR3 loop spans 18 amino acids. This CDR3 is CASGYSNPGTVSSYEQYF. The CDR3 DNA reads TGTGCCAGCGGTTACTCGAACCCCGGGACAGTGAGCTCCTACGAGCAGTACTTC.

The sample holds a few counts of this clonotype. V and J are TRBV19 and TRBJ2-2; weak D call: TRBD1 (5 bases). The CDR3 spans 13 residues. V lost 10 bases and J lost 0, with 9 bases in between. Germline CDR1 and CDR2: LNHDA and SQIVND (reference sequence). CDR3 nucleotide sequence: TGTGCCATCAAACAGGCGAACACCGGGGAGCTGTTTTTT. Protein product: CAIKQANTGELFF.

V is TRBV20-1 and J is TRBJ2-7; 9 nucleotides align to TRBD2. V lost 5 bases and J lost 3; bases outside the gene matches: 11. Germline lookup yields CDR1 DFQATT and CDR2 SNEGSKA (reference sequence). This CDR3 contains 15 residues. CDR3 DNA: TGCAGTGCTGACCCCCTGCGCGGGAGGGACTACGAGCAGTACTTC. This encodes CSADPLRGRDYEQYF.

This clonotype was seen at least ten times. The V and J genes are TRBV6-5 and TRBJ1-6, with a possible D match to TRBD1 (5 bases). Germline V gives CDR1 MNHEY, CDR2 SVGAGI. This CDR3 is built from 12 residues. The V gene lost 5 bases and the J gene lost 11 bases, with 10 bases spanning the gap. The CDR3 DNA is TGTGCCAGCAGTACGAGGGGCGCACCCCTCCACTTT. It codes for CASSTRGAPLHF.

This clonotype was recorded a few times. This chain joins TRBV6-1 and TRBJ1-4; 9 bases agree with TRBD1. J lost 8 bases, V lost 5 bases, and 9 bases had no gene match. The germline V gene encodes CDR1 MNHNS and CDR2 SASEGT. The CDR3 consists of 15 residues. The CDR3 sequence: CASSTNRGREEKLFF. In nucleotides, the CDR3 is TGTGCCAGCAGTACTAACAGGGGGCGGGAGGAAAAACTGTTTTTT.

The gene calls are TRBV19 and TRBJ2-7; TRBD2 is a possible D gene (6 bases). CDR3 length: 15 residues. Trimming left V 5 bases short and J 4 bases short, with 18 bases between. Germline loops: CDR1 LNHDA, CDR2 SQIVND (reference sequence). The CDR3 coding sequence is TGTGCCAGTAGTGCACCCTTCGGGACTCCGTACGAGCAGTACTTC. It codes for CASSAPFGTPYEQYF.

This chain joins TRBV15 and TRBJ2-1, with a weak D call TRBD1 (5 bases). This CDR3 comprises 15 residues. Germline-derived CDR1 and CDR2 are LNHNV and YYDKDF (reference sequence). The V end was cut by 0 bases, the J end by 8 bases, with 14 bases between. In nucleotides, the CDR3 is TGTGCCACCAGCAGAGAGACAGACAGTGGCGATGAGCAGTTCTTC. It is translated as CATSRETDSGDEQFF.

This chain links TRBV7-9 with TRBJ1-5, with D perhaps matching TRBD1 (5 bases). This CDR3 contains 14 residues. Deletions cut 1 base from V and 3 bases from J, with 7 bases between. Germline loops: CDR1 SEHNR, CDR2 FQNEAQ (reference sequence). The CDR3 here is CASSLGQTNQPQHF. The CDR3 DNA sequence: TGTGCCAGCAGCTTAGGACAGACCAATCAGCCCCAGCATTTT.

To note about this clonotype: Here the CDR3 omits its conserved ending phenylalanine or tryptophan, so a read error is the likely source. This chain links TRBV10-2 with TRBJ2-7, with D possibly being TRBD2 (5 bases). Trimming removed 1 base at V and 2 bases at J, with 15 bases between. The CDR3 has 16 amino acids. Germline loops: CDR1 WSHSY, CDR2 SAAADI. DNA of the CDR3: TGCGCCAGCAGTGAGTTGAGCGGAGTAATTGCCTACGAGCAGTACTCC. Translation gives CASSELSGVIAYEQYS.

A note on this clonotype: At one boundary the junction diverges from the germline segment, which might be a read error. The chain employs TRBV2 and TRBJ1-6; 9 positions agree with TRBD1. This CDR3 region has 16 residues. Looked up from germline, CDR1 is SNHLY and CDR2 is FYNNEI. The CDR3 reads CAGSYRGQGRNSPLHF. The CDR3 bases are TGTGCCGGCAGTTATAGGGGACAGGGTAGAAATTCACCCCTCCACTTT.

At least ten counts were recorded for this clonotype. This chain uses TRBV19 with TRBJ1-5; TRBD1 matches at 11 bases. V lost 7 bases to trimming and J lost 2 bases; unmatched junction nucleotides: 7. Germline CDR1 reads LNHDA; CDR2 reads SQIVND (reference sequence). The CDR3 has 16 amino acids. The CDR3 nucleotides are TGTGCCAGTACCGGGACAGGGGGAGGTGGCAATCAGCCCCAGCATTTT. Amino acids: CASTGTGGGGNQPQHF.